The 2 T cell receptor beta chains given below trace back to one sample, sequenced in a study of OX40 agonist ivuxolimab in advanced cancers. Generated by immunoSEQ multiplex PCR, the TCRdb table keeps only in-frame clones and is missing some. This sample has tens of thousands of clones, with 84% found just once. This specimen consisted of CD4+ or CD8+ T cells sorted from blood, obtained in a trial of the OX40 agonist ivuxolimab. The receptors were sampled from an adult with an advanced solid tumor such as melanoma, head and neck, liver or kidney cancer.

The chain recombines TRBV21-1 with TRBJ2-6. TRBV21-1 is reported as a pseudogene. CDR3 size: 12 residues. This CDR3 reads CASRQLANVLTF. As DNA, the CDR3 is TGTGCCAGCAGACAACTGGCCAACGTCCTGACTTTC.

Turning to this clone: Other DNA variants within this sample encode the same CDR3. The rearrangement links TRBV9 to TRBJ1-6, with 7 bases that match TRBD1. This CDR3 is built from 14 residues. CDR1 is SGDLS, CDR2 YYNGEE, per germline. With V trimmed by 4 bases and J by 7 bases, 5 bases remained unmatched. The CDR3 coding sequence is TGTGCCAGCAGCATTCGGGACAGCAATTCACCCCTCCACTTT. This codes for CASSIRDSNSPLHF. The variable domain in full, completed from reference TRBV9 and TRBJ1-6, reads DSGVTQTPKHLITATGQRVTLRCSPRSGDLSVYWYQQSLDQGLQFLIQYYNGEERAKGNILERFSAQQFPDLHSELNLSSLELGDSALYFCASSIRDSNSPLHFGNGTRLTVT.